This T cell receptor (beta chain) was recovered during a study of blood T cell repertoires in COVID-19. TCRdb keeps only in-frame clones here, not all; method: immunoSEQ multiplex PCR. The sample contains under 350,000 clones, approximately 89% of which appear only once. Germline V gene sequence: CDR1 SEHNR, CDR2 FQNEAQ (reference sequence). The CDR3 extends over 12 amino acids. The V end was cut by 5 bases, the J end by 3 bases, with 5 bases between. The V gene is TRBV7-9, the J gene TRBJ1-3, with D unclear. This clonotype was obtained from a woman aged 55-70 years who had recovered from COVID-19. Input material: PBMCs or T cells enriched from blood (not recorded which). CDR3: CASSTYGNTIYF. CDR3 in DNA: TGTGCCAGCAGCACATATGGAAACACCATATATTTT.